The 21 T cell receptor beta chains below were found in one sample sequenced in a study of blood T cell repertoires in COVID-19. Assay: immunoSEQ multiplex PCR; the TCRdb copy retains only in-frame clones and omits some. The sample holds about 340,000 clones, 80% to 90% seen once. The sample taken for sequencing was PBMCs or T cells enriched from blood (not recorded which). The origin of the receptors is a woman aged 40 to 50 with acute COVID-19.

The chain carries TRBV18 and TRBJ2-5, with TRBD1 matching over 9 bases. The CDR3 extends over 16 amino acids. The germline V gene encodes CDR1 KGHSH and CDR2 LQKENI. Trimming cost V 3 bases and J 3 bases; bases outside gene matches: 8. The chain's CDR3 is CASSPRGQGGKETQYF. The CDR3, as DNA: TGTGCCAGCTCACCGAGGGGACAGGGAGGTAAAGAGACCCAGTACTTC.

For the CDR3, the DNA is TGTGCCAGCAGCCCGGGTACTGAAGCTTTCTTT. Translated: CASSPGTEAFF. The chain joins TRBV3-1 (or the pseudogene TRBV3-2) to TRBJ1-1; D remains unclear. CDR3 length equals 11 residues. V lost 4 bases and J lost 5, with 5 bases in between. Germline CDR1 reads LGHDT; CDR2 reads YNNKEL (reference sequence).

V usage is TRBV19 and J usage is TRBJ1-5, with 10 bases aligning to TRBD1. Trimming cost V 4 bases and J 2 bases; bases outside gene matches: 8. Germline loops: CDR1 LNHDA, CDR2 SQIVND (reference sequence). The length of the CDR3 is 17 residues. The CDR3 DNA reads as TGTGCCAGTAGTACCCGAGACAGGGGGCAGGGCAATCAGCCCCAGCATTTT. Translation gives CASSTRDRGQGNQPQHF.

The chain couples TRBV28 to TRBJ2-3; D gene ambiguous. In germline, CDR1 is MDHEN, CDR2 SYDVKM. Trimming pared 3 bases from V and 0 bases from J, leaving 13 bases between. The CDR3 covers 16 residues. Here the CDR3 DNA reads TGTGCCAGCAGTTTTTCAGTGGGCAAGAGCACAGATACGCAGTATTTT. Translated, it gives CASSFSVGKSTDTQYF.

CDR3 residues: CASSLTGTTLYNEQFF. Written as DNA, the CDR3 is TGTGCCAGCAGTTTAACCGGGACTACCTTATACAATGAGCAGTTCTTC. This rearrangement joins TRBV27 to TRBJ2-1, with TRBD2 identical over 7 bases. Losses at the gene ends were 2 bases for V and 4 bases for J; bases not matched to a gene: 8. This CDR3 is built from 16 residues. The germline gives CDR1 MNHEY, CDR2 SMNVEV (reference sequence).

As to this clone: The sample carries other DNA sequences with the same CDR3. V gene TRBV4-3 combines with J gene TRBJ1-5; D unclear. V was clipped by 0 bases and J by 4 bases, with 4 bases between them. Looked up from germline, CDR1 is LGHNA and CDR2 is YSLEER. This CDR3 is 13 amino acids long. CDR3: CASSQDRNQPQHF. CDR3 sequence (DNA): TGCGCCAGCAGCCAAGACAGAAATCAGCCCCAGCATTTT.

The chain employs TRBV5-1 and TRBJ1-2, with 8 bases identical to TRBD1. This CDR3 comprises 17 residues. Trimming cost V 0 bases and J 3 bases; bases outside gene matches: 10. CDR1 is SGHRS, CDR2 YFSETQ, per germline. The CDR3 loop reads CASSLAPGQDDYYGYTF. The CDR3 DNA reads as TGCGCCAGCAGCTTGGCACCGGGACAGGACGATTACTATGGCTACACCTTC.

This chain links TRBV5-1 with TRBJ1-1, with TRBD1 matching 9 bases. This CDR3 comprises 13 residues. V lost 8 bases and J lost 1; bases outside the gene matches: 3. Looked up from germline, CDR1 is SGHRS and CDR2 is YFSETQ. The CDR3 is CASRTGENTEAFF. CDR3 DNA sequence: TGCGCCAGTCGGACAGGGGAGAACACTGAAGCTTTCTTT.

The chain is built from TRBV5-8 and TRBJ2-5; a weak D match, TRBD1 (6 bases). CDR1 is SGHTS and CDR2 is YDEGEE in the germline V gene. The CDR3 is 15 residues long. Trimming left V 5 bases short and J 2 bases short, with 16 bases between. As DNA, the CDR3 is TGTGCCAGCAGACCCGACAGGATTCAACAAGAGACCCAGTACTTC. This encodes CASRPDRIQQETQYF.

The CDR3 DNA is TGTGCCAGCAGCCGGGGGGGAAGAGAGACCCAGTACTTC. This encodes CASSRGGRETQYF. This chain uses TRBV7-8 with TRBJ2-5; 8 bases agree with TRBD2. CDR3 size: 13 residues. The germline V gene encodes CDR1 SGHVS and CDR2 FQNEAQ. V gave up 5 bases and J gave up 4 bases; unmatched junction bases: 3. Complete variable domain (other parts from reference TRBV7-8 and TRBJ2-5): GAGVSQSPRYKVAKRGQDVALRCDPISGHVSLFWYQQALGQGPEFLTYFQNEAQLDKSGLPSDRFFAERPEGSVSTLKIQRTQQEDSAVYLCASSRGGRETQYFGPGTRLLVL.

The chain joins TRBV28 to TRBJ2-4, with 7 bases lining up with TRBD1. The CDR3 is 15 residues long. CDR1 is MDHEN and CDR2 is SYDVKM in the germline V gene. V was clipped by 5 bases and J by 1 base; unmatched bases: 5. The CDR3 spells CASSEGALAKNIQYF. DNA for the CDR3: TGTGCCAGCAGTGAGGGGGCGCTTGCCAAAAACATTCAGTACTTC.

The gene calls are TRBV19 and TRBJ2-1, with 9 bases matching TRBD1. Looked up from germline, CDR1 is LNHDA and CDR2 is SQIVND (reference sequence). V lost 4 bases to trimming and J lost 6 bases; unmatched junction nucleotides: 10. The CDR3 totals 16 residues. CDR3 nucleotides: TGTGCCAGTAGTACCCAACCGGGACAGGGTACCAATGAGCAGTTCTTC. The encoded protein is CASSTQPGQGTNEQFF.

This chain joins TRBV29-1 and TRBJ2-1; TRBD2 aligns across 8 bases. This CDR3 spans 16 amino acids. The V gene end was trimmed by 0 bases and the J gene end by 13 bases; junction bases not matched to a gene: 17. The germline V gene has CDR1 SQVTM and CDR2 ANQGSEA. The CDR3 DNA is TGCAGCGTTGAAGAACCCTCCCCGGGAGGGCCATACGCACAGTTCTTC. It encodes CSVEEPSPGGPYAQFF.

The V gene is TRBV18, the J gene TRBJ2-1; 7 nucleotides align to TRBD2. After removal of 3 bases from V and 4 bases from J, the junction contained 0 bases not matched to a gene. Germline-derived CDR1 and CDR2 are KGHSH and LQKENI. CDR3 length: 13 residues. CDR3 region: CASSPGGYNEQFF. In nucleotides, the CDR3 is TGTGCCAGCTCACCGGGGGGGTACAATGAGCAGTTCTTC. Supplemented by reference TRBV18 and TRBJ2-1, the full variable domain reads NAGVMQNPRHLVRRRGQEARLRCSPMKGHSHVYWYRQLPEEGLKFMVYLQKENIIDESGMPKERFSAEFPKEGPSILRIQQVVRGDSAAYFCASSPGGYNEQFFGPGTRLTVL.

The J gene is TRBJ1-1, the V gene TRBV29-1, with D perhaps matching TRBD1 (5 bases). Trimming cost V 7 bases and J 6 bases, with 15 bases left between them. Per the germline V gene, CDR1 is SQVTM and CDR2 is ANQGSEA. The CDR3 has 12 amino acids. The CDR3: CSAGQGGSEAFF. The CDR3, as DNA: TGCAGCGCTGGGCAGGGAGGCTCTGAAGCTTTCTTT.

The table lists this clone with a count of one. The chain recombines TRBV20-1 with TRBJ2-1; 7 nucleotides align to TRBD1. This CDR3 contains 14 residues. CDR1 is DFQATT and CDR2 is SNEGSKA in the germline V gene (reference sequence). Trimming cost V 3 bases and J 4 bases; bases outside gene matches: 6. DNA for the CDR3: TGCAGTGCTAGTCAGGGGGAAGCATACAATGAGCAGTTCTTC. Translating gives CSASQGEAYNEQFF.

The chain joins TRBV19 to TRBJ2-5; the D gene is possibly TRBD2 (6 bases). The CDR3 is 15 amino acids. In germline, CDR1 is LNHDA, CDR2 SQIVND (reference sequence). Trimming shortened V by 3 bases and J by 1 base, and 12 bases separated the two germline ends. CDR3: CASSIGGLAQETQYF. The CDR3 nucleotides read TGTGCCAGTAGTATCGGGGGATTAGCCCAAGAGACCCAGTACTTC.

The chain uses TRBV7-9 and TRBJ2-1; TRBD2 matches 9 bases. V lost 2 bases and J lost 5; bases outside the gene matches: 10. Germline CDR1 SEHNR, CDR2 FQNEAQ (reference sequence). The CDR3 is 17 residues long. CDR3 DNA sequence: TGTGCCAGCAGCTTAAGAATCCGAGGCGGGAGGGACAATGAGCAGTTCTTC. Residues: CASSLRIRGGRDNEQFF.

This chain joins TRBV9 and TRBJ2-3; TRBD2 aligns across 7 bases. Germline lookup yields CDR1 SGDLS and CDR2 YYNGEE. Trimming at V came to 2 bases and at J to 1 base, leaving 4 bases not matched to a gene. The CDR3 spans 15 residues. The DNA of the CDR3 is TGTGCCAGCAGCGTTAGCGGGTACGGCACAGATACGCAGTATTTT. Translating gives CASSVSGYGTDTQYF.

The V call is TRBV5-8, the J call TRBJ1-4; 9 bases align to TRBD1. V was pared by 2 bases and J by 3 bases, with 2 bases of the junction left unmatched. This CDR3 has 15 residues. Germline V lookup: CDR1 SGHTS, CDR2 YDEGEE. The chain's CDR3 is CASSFGTGSNEKLFF. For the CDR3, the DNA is TGTGCCAGCAGCTTTGGGACAGGGTCTAATGAAAAACTGTTTTTT.

Written as DNA, the CDR3 is TGTGCCAGCAGCTCAACAGGGCCTGGAAACACCATATATTTT. It codes for CASSSTGPGNTIYF. The gene calls are TRBV7-9 and TRBJ1-3; tentatively, D is TRBD1 (6 bases). The CDR3 is made up of 14 amino acids. Germline assignment: CDR1 SEHNR and CDR2 FQNEAQ (reference sequence). Deletions cut 4 bases from V and 2 bases from J, with 9 bases between.